This T cell receptor beta chain derives from a study of cytomegalovirus exposure and HLA in healthy donors (dated by TCRdb to 2017 to 2019). Some background on the complete study: An earlier analysis of approximately 640 of the donors reported 250 to 350 Gb of sequence data and 117 million unique TCR beta sequences from around 200 million T cells. Four to six DR-DQ haplotypes were handled as single units for association and clustering, since linkage in the cohort was strong. Across some 400 genotyped donors of the cohort, an average of roughly 250,000 unique TCR beta nucleotide sequences per donor were sequenced, and around 20% of those sequences were non-productive. The study aimed to test whether cataloging public T cell receptors could reveal signatures of past pathogen exposure. Among the roughly 400 genotyped donors, approximately 81% belonged to the genetic ancestry cluster associated with self-reported Caucasian donors. High-throughput TCR immunosequencing, statistical association of individual TCRs with disease status, and machine learning were combined to predict cytomegalovirus infection status. Every repertoire in the discovery cohort had been generated on one and the same sequencing platform. A later genetic analysis used genome-wide SNP genotypes for 398 of the 666 donors, treating that subset as a discovery cohort. The T cell repertoires of 666 subjects were profiled by immunosequencing and related to cytomegalovirus serostatus. In the later analysis, no new phenotypic data were used to find candidate immune exposures; instead, reliance was placed on TCR beta sequences and their occurrence across donors. Alongside the repertoire data, information on donor age, sex, ethnicity and CMV serostatus was compiled. An early release that covered around 590 HLA-typed donors contained around 300 gigabases of sequencing data and 80 million or so unique TCR sequences. Class I and class II HLA loci were covered by the typing at four-digit resolution. Typing coverage differed by locus: A, B, C, DRB1 and DQB1 were typed in roughly 629-640 donors, DQA1 in roughly 500, DPA1 in 606, and DPB1 in around 440. An earlier analysis of several hundred of the donors applied high-throughput TCR beta sequencing to assess whether each TCR beta V gene segment acted as functional or pseudogenic. In a later analysis, previously published TCR beta repertoires from 666 donors were re-analyzed and high-resolution HLA genotyping was added so that TCR occurrence patterns could be studied. A separate validation cohort of 100 to 150 different subjects was used in addition to the roughly 670-subject first cohort. General findings and caveats noted by the study authors: Because the 87-base-pair reads could not distinguish some IMGT-functional V segments, including TRBV6-2 and TRBV6-3, those segments were excluded. The authors suggested that the approach could potentially be generalized to other disease states and immunological phenotypes. The study gave a list of 150 to 200 TCR beta chains associated with cytomegalovirus. A later analysis reported that several top co-occurrence clusters appeared linked to parvovirus B19, influenza, CMV and Epstein-Barr virus. A later genetic analysis reported fewer N-insertions in productive TCRs among donors in an Asian-associated ancestry cluster than the roughly 620-donor mean. In an earlier analysis of more than 500 of the donors, most TCR beta V segments appeared in productive rearrangements about 87% or about 30% of the time, broadly matching IMGT annotations. Because HLA typing was missing for some donors at each locus, association tests included only the typed subset. A later analysis found that most CMV-associated TCR beta chains appeared HLA-restricted, with HLA associations seemingly driven largely by CMV exposure. The cohort was sequenced for TCR beta chains only, and without alpha or paired-chain data the features that could be detected were limited. In a later analysis, more than 15,000 TCR beta sequences were associated with specific HLA alleles at a false discovery rate of 0.05. In a later analysis, HLA-associated TCR beta chains were found to be more clonally expanded and to have lower generation probabilities than equally common non-associated chains. An association between a missense DCLRE1C variant and V-gene and J-gene trimming of TCR beta chains was found in a later genetic analysis and replicated in an independent cohort. Because counts were too low, approximately 18 rarely observed V segments, including chromosome 9 orphons, were excluded from the earlier analysis of under 650 of the donors. The sequencing pipeline was judged likely to have produced a cluster of highly shared sequence variants as a technical artifact. While some public TCRs were present in many individuals, most TCR sequences turned up only very rarely across donors. In a later analysis, TCR association rates were found to vary across HLA loci, with the most associated TCRs seen for DRB1 alleles and the fewest for HLA-C alleles. The only immune exposure information available for the cohort was CMV serostatus. Assigning TCR associations to individual alleles was difficult when HLA alleles, especially DR and DQ, strongly co-occurred. A further reported finding was that TCR beta sequences accurately predicted the HLA-A and HLA-B alleles for most subjects in the first cohort. Cytomegalovirus status was reported to be diagnosed by the classifier with high specificity and sensitivity in both the original and validation cohorts. Linkage disequilibrium might explain the correlated functional status among segregating V segments, but an unknown experimental factor could not be ruled out. The presence/absence analyses assumed that sequencing depth was roughly uniform across donors, and that assumption may not be true. In vitro tests confirmed that a few of the cytomegalovirus-associated TCR beta chains recognize cytomegalovirus antigens.

The cohort comprised some 730 healthy bone marrow donors. All cohort members were sampled while nominally healthy, although unrecorded immune exposures were likely present. The donor was CMV seropositive and belonged to the group of 250 to 300 seropositive cohort members. Every donor gave a peripheral blood sample, and the peripheral blood mononuclear cells from that sample were used for TCR beta sequencing. The Qiagen DNeasy Blood Extraction Kit was used to extract genomic DNA from the blood cell samples. Concerning this clone: Its antigen is not yet known. No per-base quality is available; no much larger clone lies one base away.

CDR1 is given as SGHAT and CDR2 as FQDESV, both from the germline V gene (reference sequence). For this chain, trimming is 5 bases at the V end and 9 bases at the J end, and the number of junction bases without a gene match is 11. The CDR3 contains 15 residues, cysteine and phenylalanine counted. CDR3 DNA only is kept here, 45 bases in frame from base 1. The protocol used for the library was the immunoSEQ multiplex PCR assay. The multiplex PCR relied on a mix of 60 forward primers for TCR Vbeta segments and 13 reverse primers for TCR Jbeta segments. Amplification of the CDR3 region of rearranged TCR beta genes was performed with a multiplex PCR assay on genomic DNA. The amplified TCR beta libraries were sequenced on the Illumina HiSeq System as 87-base-pair reads. For the original study's pipeline: A later analysis tallied roughly 80 million unique TCR beta chains across the 700 or so repertoires, and some 12 million of those chains were shared by two or more donors. To remove PCR and sequencing errors, raw reads were error-corrected and collapsed into unique sequences using a nearest-neighbor algorithm that merged closely related sequences. To assign V, D and J gene segments, CDR3 sequences were aligned to IMGT reference sequences. For a sequence to be retained, at least a six-nucleotide match to both a V gene segment and a J gene segment was required. Rearrangements were called productive when the CDR3 lacked stop codons and stayed in frame with V and J; all others were non-productive. Following IMGT convention, CDR3 was defined as the stretch from the second conserved V-encoded cysteine up to the conserved J-encoded phenylalanine. The earlier analysis of 500 to 750 of the donors excluded any sequence lacking an unambiguous match to a single V gene segment. In an earlier analysis of 500 to 750 of the donors, V segments were called functional above 56.7% productive rearrangements and were called segregating when the between-donor standard deviation exceeded 5%. A statistical classification framework was built for diagnosing cytomegalovirus status from the catalog of TCR beta chain sequences. A later analysis assigned V and J genes by comparing TCR nucleotide sequences with IMGT/GENE-DB human TR gene sequences. The TCRdist pipeline was used in a later analysis to assign CDR3 sequences and most-parsimonious VDJ recombination scenarios. In a later analysis, each TCR beta chain was defined by its CDR3 amino acid sequence together with its V-gene family, and reads without a unique V-gene family were excluded. As a way to deal with suspected cross-contamination and a sequencing artifact, a later analysis dropped approximately 590 nucleotide sequences that were highly shared and had low generation probability. For each public chain, a later analysis derived a clonal expansion index from normalized ranks of inferred template counts within each repertoire. In a later analysis, generation probabilities were computed with a VDJ recombination model fitted to out-of-frame rearrangements, and the resulting probabilities were checked against IGoR. Hypergeometric tests were used in a later analysis to score TCR-TCR, TCR-HLA and TCR-CMV co-occurrence, with a repertoire-size bias correction applied to the TCR pairs. A later analysis estimated false discovery rates by permuting HLA or CMV assignments 20 times. In a later analysis, co-occurring TCRs were grouped using DBSCAN, with TCRdist sequence similarity added in when clustering inside HLA-allele-positive subsets. Repertoires with fewer than 30,000 or more than 120,000 public chains were left out of co-occurrence clustering, as were a handful of repertoires with anomalous nucleotide sharing. TCRdb took this table from immuneACCESS and kept in-frame rearrangements with V and J called. Such tables lack part of the clones; where checked against another copy, unresolved V genes explain under half of the gap, and the rest is unexplained. V and J calls and clone size follow that table, whereas D and trimming were derived from the DNA. Recorded for this sample are 180,000 or so clones; 65% to 85% of them occurred a single time. Clones ranked in the top ten supply around 4.1% of the sample.

The sequencing sample was made of PBMCs. The V gene is TRBV11-1 and the J gene is TRBJ2-5; the central 11 bases match TRBD2. This TCR derives from a woman aged 50 to 65 in good health and CMV-seropositive. The DNA sequence follows: TGTGCCAGCAGCCCAGGGACTAGCGGTTCGGGGGCCCAGTACTTC. Its protein product is CASSPGTSGSGAQYF.